This T cell receptor beta chain emerged from a study of radiation and T cells in renal cell carcinoma. The time point was: blood 4 weeks post-SBRT, at nephrectomy. This sample's treatment: 15 Gy SBRT to primary tumor, nephrectomy 4 weeks later. After SBRT, blood was collected at 2 and 4 weeks, plus baseline. CDR1 is MDHEN and CDR2 is SYDVKM in the germline V gene. Germline trimming cut 7 bases from V and 3 bases from J; bases unmatched to any gene: 7. The CDR3 consists of 14 residues. The data were produced by immunoSEQ multiplex PCR, yet TCRdb's version contains in-frame clones alone and is incomplete. The sample consists of around 100,000 clones, 75% to 85% of them appearing once.

Sequenced material: blood, taken from a patient whose treatment included radiotherapy and nephrectomy. The sequence was obtained from a man aged 55 to 70 with renal cell carcinoma. This chain links TRBV28 with TRBJ2-3; 7 nucleotides align to TRBD1. The CDR3 DNA reads TGTGCCAGCAACAGGGGCTACTCAACAGATACGCAGTATTTT. It codes for CASNRGYSTDTQYF.